These 26 T cell receptor beta chains were all obtained from the same sample, sequenced in a study of T cells after yellow fever vaccination. TCRdb reanalysed the 5' RACE reads using MiXCR and keeps one entry per CDR3 protein. This table has 50,000 to 65,000 distinct CDR3 sequences, around 6.7% appearing once. Sequences were derived from CD8+ T cells not binding an NS4B(214-222) dextramer, sorted from PBMCs, sampled about 41 days after the first yellow fever vaccination. The receptors come from a man aged 18 to 30 who received the YFV17D yellow fever vaccine.

This sequence joins TRBV13 and TRBJ1-2; D unclear. Per the germline V gene, CDR1 is PRHDT and CDR2 is FYEKMQ (reference sequence). The V end was cut by 4 bases, the J end by 10 bases, with 10 bases between. The CDR3 covers 11 residues. The CDR3 DNA sequence: TGTGCCAGCAGCTCCGGGCTGGTCTACACCTTC. This sequence encodes CASSSGLVYTF.

This clonotype was recorded a few times. The chain joins TRBV27 to TRBJ2-7, with 9 bases that match TRBD1. There are 14 residues in the CDR3. V shed 4 bases and J 4 bases; nucleotides not matched to a gene: 5. CDR1 MNHEY and CDR2 SMNVEV come from the germline V gene (reference sequence). CDR3 in DNA: TGTGCCAGCAGTTCCGGACAGGGGCCGTACGAGCAGTACTTC. This sequence encodes CASSSGQGPYEQYF.

This clonotype has at least ten counts. The V call is TRBV6-4, the J call TRBJ2-3; 10 bases are a match to TRBD2. Germline assignment: CDR1 MRHNA and CDR2 SNTAGT. The J segment lost 2 bases and the V segment lost 3 bases, leaving 2 bases of the junction unmatched. CDR3 length: 15 residues. The CDR3 reads CASSESGGATDTQYF. The CDR3 DNA reads as TGTGCCAGCAGTGAAAGCGGGGGGGCCACAGATACGCAGTATTTT.

There are many counts of this clonotype. The chain joins TRBV11-1 to TRBJ1-2; 8 bases line up with TRBD1. The CDR3 totals 18 residues. V lost 7 bases, J lost 0 bases, and 16 bases stayed unmatched. Germline assignment: CDR1 SGHAT and CDR2 FQDESV (reference sequence). The CDR3 coding sequence is TGTGCCAGCATGGGAGTACGGGACAGGCCTCTGGCTAACTATGGCTACACCTTC. It is translated as CASMGVRDRPLANYGYTF. Filled out from reference TRBV11-1 and TRBJ1-2, the complete variable domain reads EAEVAQSPRYKITEKSQAVAFWCDPISGHATLYWYRQILGQGPELLVQFQDESVVDDSQLPKDRFSAERLKGVDSTLKIQPAELGDSAMYLCASMGVRDRPLANYGYTFGSGTRLTVV.

This clonotype has a count of ten or more. The CDR3 DNA follows: TGCAGCGACATTGGACAGGGGCCGACCATTTACTACAATGAGCAGTTCTTC. Encoded protein: CSDIGQGPTIYYNEQFF. V and J are TRBV29-1 and TRBJ2-1; 9 positions agree with TRBD1. The V gene's germline CDR1 is SQVTM and CDR2 ANQGSEA. The CDR3 is 17 residues long. V shed 7 bases and J 3 bases; nucleotides not matched to a gene: 16.

A few counts support this clonotype. One end of the junction varies from germline; a read error may be responsible. The J gene is TRBJ2-7, the V gene TRBV7-2; 8 nucleotides line up with TRBD1. This CDR3 has 15 residues. Germline-derived CDR1 and CDR2 are SGHTA and FQGNSA. The CDR3 loop is CASSLAQGTGHEQYF. In DNA, the CDR3 is TGTGCCAGCAGCCTAGCGCAAGGGACAGGTCACGAGCAGTACTTC.

The rearrangement joins TRBV27 to TRBJ2-7, with 8 bases matching TRBD1. Germline CDR1 reads MNHEY; CDR2 reads SMNVEV (reference sequence). J was trimmed by 2 bases and V by 3 bases; bases with no gene match: 6. This CDR3 is 15 amino acids long. Here the CDR3 DNA reads TGTGCCAGCAGTTTCGCCGGACAGGGAACCTACGAGCAGTACTTC. This sequence encodes CASSFAGQGTYEQYF.

This clonotype was counted only a few times. The rearrangement uses TRBV19 and TRBJ1-5; 7 nucleotides agree with TRBD1. CDR1 LNHDA and CDR2 SQIVND come from the germline V gene (reference sequence). J was trimmed by 7 bases and V by 4 bases; bases with no gene match: 10. The CDR3 has 15 amino acids. This CDR3 is CASSTRGAGGQPQHF. CDR3 nucleotides: TGTGCCAGTAGTACCCGCGGGGCAGGGGGACAGCCCCAGCATTTT. Combining the CDR3 with reference TRBV19 and TRBJ1-5 gives the whole variable domain DGGITQSPKYLFRKEGQNVTLSCEQNLNHDAMYWYRQDPGQGLRLIYYSQIVNDFQKGDIAEGYSVSREKKESFPLTVTSAQKNPTAFYLCASSTRGAGGQPQHFGDGTRLSIL.

This clonotype was observed a handful of times. The chain joins TRBV6-2 or TRBV6-3 to TRBJ2-7, with D possibly being TRBD1 (6 bases). Germline V lookup: CDR1 MNHEY, CDR2 SVGEGT. This CDR3 has 11 residues. V was cut by 8 bases and J by 4 bases, with 9 bases left in between. The CDR3 region has the DNA TGTGCCAGCCGGACAGCATACGAGCAGTACGTC. Translation: CASRTAYEQYV.

This clonotype showed up many times. This sequence joins TRBV4-3 and TRBJ2-2, with 9 positions matching TRBD1. This CDR3 has 16 amino acids. Trimming at V came to 3 bases and at J to 3 bases, leaving 5 bases not matched to a gene. Germline-derived CDR1 and CDR2 are LGHNA and YSLEER. The CDR3 DNA sequence: TGCGCCAGCAGCCAGGCGGGACAGGGAGACACCGGGGAGCTGTTTTTT. This sequence encodes CASSQAGQGDTGELFF.

This clonotype was recorded a few times. Here the CDR3 reads CASSLYRGNNEQFF. The CDR3 DNA follows: TGCGCCAGCAGCTTATACAGGGGAAACAATGAGCAGTTCTTC. This rearrangement joins TRBV5-1 to TRBJ2-1, with 7 positions matching TRBD1. V shed 2 bases and J 5 bases; nucleotides not matched to a gene: 4. This CDR3 spans 14 amino acids. Germline V gives CDR1 SGHRS, CDR2 YFSETQ. Full variable domain (outside the CDR3, taken from reference TRBV5-1 and TRBJ2-1): KAGVTQTPRYLIKTRGQQVTLSCSPISGHRSVSWYQQTPGQGLQFLFEYFSETQRNKGNFPGRFSGRQFSNSRSEMNVSTLELGDSALYLCASSLYRGNNEQFFGPGTRLTVL.

This clonotype was picked up many times. J is TRBJ2-2 and V is TRBV11-3; TRBD1 aligns across 9 bases. The CDR3 extends over 16 amino acids. The germline V gene has CDR1 SGHNT and CDR2 YENEEA. Germline trimming cut 5 bases from V and 3 bases from J; bases unmatched to any gene: 7. Here the CDR3 DNA reads TGTGCCAGCAGCAACCTAGGGACAGGGTACACCGGGGAGCTGTTTTTT. It yields the protein CASSNLGTGYTGELFF.

This clonotype was recorded many times. The chain is built from TRBV7-8 and TRBJ2-5, with D unresolved. This CDR3 is built from 12 residues. The germline CDR1 and CDR2 sequences are SGHVS and FQNEAQ. Trimming took 2 bases from V and 4 from J, leaving 5 bases between them. The CDR3 region has the DNA TGTGCCAGCAGCTTACGAAGAGAGACCCAGTACTTC. Its protein product is CASSLRRETQYF.

The CDR3 spells CASSFGAQETQYF. The CDR3 DNA reads as TGTGCCAGCAGTTTCGGGGCCCAAGAGACCCAGTACTTC. The chain combines TRBV12-3 or TRBV12-4 with TRBJ2-5; D tentatively fits TRBD1 or TRBD2 (5 bases each). Trimming shortened V by 3 bases and J by 1 base, and 6 bases separated the two germline ends. The CDR3 has 13 residues.

In its sample, this clonotype was seen many times. The V gene is TRBV29-1, the J gene TRBJ1-1; the match to TRBD1 covers 9 bases. The trim removed 4 bases at V and 1 base at J, leaving 4 bases unmatched. CDR3 length: 14 residues. Per the germline V gene, CDR1 is SQVTM and CDR2 is ANQGSEA. The CDR3 protein is CSVAGTGKNTEAFF. The CDR3 nucleotides are TGCAGCGTTGCCGGGACAGGGAAGAACACTGAAGCTTTCTTT.

This clonotype appeared many times. This chain links TRBV6-2 or TRBV6-3 with TRBJ2-7; TRBD1 agrees at 8 bases. From germline, CDR1 is MNHEY and CDR2 SVGEGT. With V trimmed by 6 bases and J by 5 bases, 12 bases remained unmatched. This CDR3 has 15 residues. The CDR3 spells CASSRTGSVWNEQYF. Written as DNA, the CDR3 is TGTGCCAGCAGCCGGACAGGGTCAGTGTGGAACGAGCAGTACTTC.

This clonotype came up a few times. CDR3 DNA sequence: TGTGCCAGCAGCTCACAGGGGGCGGACCCAGATACGCAGTATTTT. It specifies CASSSQGADPDTQYF. This chain connects TRBV5-4 to TRBJ2-3, with 9 nucleotides matching TRBD1. CDR1 is SGHNT, CDR2 YYREEE, per germline (reference sequence). J was trimmed by 4 bases and V by 3 bases; bases with no gene match: 6. This CDR3 has 15 amino acids.

J is TRBJ2-2 and V is TRBV20-1; no firm D call. The germline CDR1 and CDR2 sequences are DFQATT and SNEGSKA (reference sequence). This CDR3 is built from 13 residues. Trimming pared 1 base from V and 2 bases from J, leaving 5 bases between. The DNA of the CDR3 is TGCAGTGCTAGAGCTCTCAACACCGGGGAGCTGTTTTTT. Its translation: CSARALNTGELFF.

In this sample, this clonotype turned up a few times. The CDR3 DNA is TGTGCCAGCAGTTCCGCAGATACGCAGTATTTT. This translates into CASSSADTQYF. This rearrangement joins TRBV6-2 or TRBV6-3 to TRBJ2-3; D gene unclear. V gave up 4 bases and J gave up 4 bases, with 3 bases separating them. CDR3 length: 11 residues. Germline V gene data show CDR1 as MNHEY and CDR2 as SVGEGT.

This chain uses TRBV9 with TRBJ2-1; 13 bases map to TRBD2. Trimming at V came to 0 bases and at J to 7 bases, leaving 1 base not matched to a gene. Germline V CDR1 and CDR2: SGDLS, YYNGEE. This CDR3 contains 15 residues. In DNA form, the CDR3 reads TGTGCCAGCAGCGTAGGACTAGCGGGGGGTAATGAGCAGTTCTTC. Translating it yields CASSVGLAGGNEQFF.

Details on this clonotype: A much bigger clone sits one base away, suggesting this may be a read error. This chain links TRBV21-1 with TRBJ2-7; TRBD1, as called in the table, went unchecked against the DNA. TRBV21-1 is shown as a pseudogene. The CDR3 contains 18 residues. The CDR3 sequence: CASSARSRGSPMSYEQYV. CDR3 sequence (DNA): TGTGCCAGCAGCGCCCGATCTAGGGGGTCACCTATGTCCTACGAGCAGTACGTC.

This clonotype was recorded at least ten times. The rearrangement uses TRBV6-4 and TRBJ2-3, with a weak D call TRBD2 (5 bases). The V end lost 5 bases, the J end lost 4 bases, and 13 bases lay between the germline ends. Germline V gene lookup returns CDR1 MRHNA and CDR2 SNTAGT. The length of the CDR3 is 14 residues. CDR3 amino acids: CASSRRGEADTQYF. The CDR3 nucleotides read TGTGCCAGCAGTCGACGGGGAGAGGCAGATACGCAGTATTTT.

This clonotype was recorded many times. This chain joins TRBV27 and TRBJ2-3; 10 nucleotides align to TRBD1. The trim removed 3 bases at V and 7 bases at J, leaving 4 bases unmatched. The germline CDR1 and CDR2 sequences are MNHEY and SMNVEV (reference sequence). The CDR3 length is 14 residues. Written as DNA, the CDR3 is TGTGCCAGCAGTTTGCGGGACAGGGGACATACGCAGTATTTT. Amino acid sequence: CASSLRDRGHTQYF.

This chain connects TRBV7-9 to TRBJ2-3; TRBD2 might be the D (7 bases). Per the germline V gene, CDR1 is SEHNR and CDR2 is FQNEAQ (reference sequence). The CDR3 has 14 residues. Trimming took off 6 bases at V and 4 bases at J, with 14 bases between the two ends. The DNA of the CDR3 is TGTGCCAGCAGAGGGGGGGGGGCCCCAGATACGCAGTATTTT. Its protein is CASRGGGAPDTQYF.

The chain employs TRBV25-1 and TRBJ1-1, with D uncertain. Trimming took 3 bases from V and 6 from J, leaving 8 bases between them. Germline V gene sequence: CDR1 MGHDK, CDR2 SYGVNS. This CDR3 has 12 residues. The CDR3 sequence is CASSDWVAEAFF. DNA for the CDR3: TGTGCCAGCAGTGATTGGGTCGCTGAAGCTTTCTTT.

The rearrangement uses TRBV5-5 and TRBJ1-6; no reliable D call. The CDR3 has 15 residues. Germline loops: CDR1 SGHKS, CDR2 YYEKEE (reference sequence). V was shortened by 0 bases and J by 5 bases, with 9 bases between the two germline ends. The CDR3 here is CASSLEQIHNSPLHF. CDR3 in DNA: TGTGCCAGCAGCTTGGAACAGATACATAATTCACCCCTCCACTTT.